The 14 T cell receptor beta chains below were found in one sample sequenced in a study of blood T cell repertoires in COVID-19 (TCRdb year 2020). The library relied on the immunoSEQ multiplex PCR assay. In TCRdb, the immuneACCESS table is reduced to in-frame sequences with V and J assigned. These tables do not hold every clone; where another copy was compared, an unresolved V gene accounts for under half, and the others remain unexplained. The sample table contains about 200,000 clones; only one count was recorded for around 80% of them. The top ten hold around 5.8% of the sample. Sequencing was done on a sample of peripheral blood. These receptors were taken from an older woman with acute or convalescent COVID-19.

The chain links TRBV28 to TRBJ1-3; possible D gene TRBD1, 5 bases. V was clipped by 2 bases and J by 2 bases, with 10 bases between them. Per germline, CDR1 MDHEN and CDR2 SYDVKM. The length of the CDR3 is 15 residues. CDR3 DNA sequence: TGTGCCAGCAGTTTACGACAGTTAACTGGAAACACCATATATTTT. This gives the protein CASSLRQLTGNTIYF.

The chain carries TRBV18 and TRBJ2-1, with a weak D call TRBD2 (6 bases). V was trimmed by 8 bases and J by 9 bases, leaving 17 bases between them. The CDR3 length is 13 residues. Per germline, CDR1 KGHSH and CDR2 LQKENI. The CDR3 DNA follows: TGTGCCAGCGCCTTCGGGGGAGACCGTGAGCAGTTCTTC. Encoded protein: CASAFGGDREQFF. Combining the CDR3 with reference TRBV18 and TRBJ2-1 gives the whole variable domain NAGVMQNPRHLVRRRGQEARLRCSPMKGHSHVYWYRQLPEEGLKFMVYLQKENIIDESGMPKERFSAEFPKEGPSILRIQQVVRGDSAAYFCASAFGGDREQFFGPGTRLTVL.

A remark on this clone: The same CDR3 arises from other DNA sequences in this sample as well. This chain uses TRBV18 with TRBJ2-7; 9 bases are a match to TRBD1. Germline values: CDR1 KGHSH, CDR2 LQKENI. J was trimmed by 2 bases and V by 3 bases; bases with no gene match: 2. The length of the CDR3 is 14 residues. CDR3 in amino acids: CASSPGTGTYEQYF. DNA of the CDR3: TGTGCCAGCTCACCCGGGACAGGGACCTACGAGCAGTACTTC.

This clone turned up a few times. V is TRBV7-2 and J is TRBJ1-2, with D perhaps TRBD1 (5 bases). This CDR3 is built from 14 residues. The germline V gene has CDR1 SGHTA and CDR2 FQGNSA. The V gene lost 5 bases and the J gene lost 4 bases, with 14 bases spanning the gap. Written as DNA, the CDR3 is TGTGCCAGCAGCCCTGGGGCCTTCGGCTATGGCTACACCTTC. As protein: CASSPGAFGYGYTF.

The genes are TRBV3-1 (or the pseudogene TRBV3-2) and TRBJ2-1; 10 positions agree with TRBD1. V shed 4 bases, J shed 10 bases, and the junction held 7 bases outside the gene matches. The CDR3 spans 14 residues. Germline V gives CDR1 LGHDT, CDR2 YNNKEL (reference sequence). The CDR3 coding sequence is TGTGCCAGCAGCCCCCGGGACAGGGGTGGGGAGCAGTTCTTC. This encodes CASSPRDRGGEQFF.

The chain couples TRBV7-2 to TRBJ2-7; 11 positions match TRBD2. The V gene end was trimmed by 5 bases and the J gene end by 2 bases; junction bases not matched to a gene: 2. This CDR3 spans 14 amino acids. Looked up from germline, CDR1 is SGHTA and CDR2 is FQGNSA. The CDR3 DNA reads as TGTGCCAGCAGCGTGACTAGCGGGACCTACGAGCAGTACTTC. It codes for CASSVTSGTYEQYF. Supplemented by reference TRBV7-2 and TRBJ2-7, the full variable domain reads GAGVSQSPSNKVTEKGKDVELRCDPISGHTALYWYRQSLGQGLEFLIYFQGNSAPDKSGLPSDRFSAERTGGSVSTLTIQRTQQEDSAVYLCASSVTSGTYEQYFGPGTRLTVT.

In this sample, this clone turned up a few times. This rearrangement joins TRBV2 to TRBJ1-1, with unresolved D. Germline V CDR1 and CDR2: SNHLY, FYNNEI. This CDR3 has 11 amino acids. Trimming stripped 3 bases from V and 11 bases from J, with 10 bases between. CDR3 sequence reads: CASSERDTAFF. The CDR3 DNA follows: TGTGCCAGCAGTGAGCGGGATACGGCTTTCTTT.

This chain links TRBV7-8 with TRBJ1-5; 9 bases align to TRBD1. Looked up from germline, CDR1 is SGHVS and CDR2 is FQNEAQ. The trim removed 5 bases at V and 7 bases at J, leaving 9 bases unmatched. The CDR3 covers 15 residues. The CDR3: CASSRDRASGQPQHF. The DNA for the CDR3 is TGTGCCAGCAGCCGGGACAGGGCCTCGGGACAGCCCCAGCATTTT. Looking up the rest from reference TRBV7-8 and TRBJ1-5 gives the full variable domain: GAGVSQSPRYKVAKRGQDVALRCDPISGHVSLFWYQQALGQGPEFLTYFQNEAQLDKSGLPSDRFFAERPEGSVSTLKIQRTQQEDSAVYLCASSRDRASGQPQHFGDGTRLSIL.

This chain joins TRBV28 and TRBJ2-7; 10 bases line up with TRBD1. There are 16 residues in the CDR3. Germline V gene lookup returns CDR1 MDHEN and CDR2 SYDVKM. V lost 5 bases to trimming and J lost 0 bases; unmatched junction nucleotides: 7. CDR3 protein: CASSPPGTGDSYEQYF. The CDR3, as DNA: TGTGCCAGCAGTCCCCCCGGGACAGGGGACTCCTACGAGCAGTACTTC.

CDR3 region: CASSKEGGGNQPQHF. The CDR3, as DNA: TGTGCCAGCAGTAAGGAGGGTGGCGGCAATCAGCCCCAGCATTTT. This chain joins TRBV2 and TRBJ1-5; no clear D. Germline V gene sequence: CDR1 SNHLY, CDR2 FYNNEI. The CDR3 covers 15 residues. V lost 5 bases and J lost 2, with 13 bases in between.

This clone has only one observation. The V call is TRBV29-1, the J call TRBJ2-3, with 7 bases that match TRBD1. CDR1 is SQVTM, CDR2 ANQGSEA, per germline. This CDR3 spans 15 amino acids. V dropped 7 bases and J dropped 0; count of bases not matched to a gene: 10. The CDR3 coding sequence is TGCAGCGCGGGACAGCACGCAATGAGCACAGATACGCAGTATTTT. It yields the protein CSAGQHAMSTDTQYF.

This sequence joins TRBV14 and TRBJ2-5; 8 bases are a match to TRBD1. Unmatched junction bases numbered 14, after V lost 0 bases and J lost 5 bases. Germline loops: CDR1 SGHDN, CDR2 FVKESK. CDR3 length: 18 amino acids. CDR3 residues: CASSQDRGRNRGEETQYF. The CDR3, as DNA: TGTGCCAGCAGCCAAGATCGAGGGAGGAACAGGGGGGAGGAGACCCAGTACTTC. Looking up the rest from reference TRBV14 and TRBJ2-5 gives the full variable domain: EAGVTQFPSHSVIEKGQTVTLRCDPISGHDNLYWYRRVMGKEIKFLLHFVKESKQDESGMPNNRFLAERTGGTYSTLKVQPAELEDSGVYFCASSQDRGRNRGEETQYFGPGTRLLVL.

V gene TRBV20-1 combines with J gene TRBJ1-5; D remains ambiguous. The CDR3 extends over 16 amino acids. Trimming shortened V by 3 bases and J by 3 bases, and 18 bases separated the two germline ends. The germline V gene has CDR1 DFQATT and CDR2 SNEGSKA (reference sequence). The CDR3 nucleotides read TGCAGTGCTAGTACAGCCGGACGGGATGACAATCAGCCCCAGCATTTT. It translates to CSASTAGRDDNQPQHF.

This rearrangement joins TRBV4-1 to TRBJ2-3; D is ambiguous. The CDR3 is 13 amino acids. Germline lookup yields CDR1 MGHRA and CDR2 YSYEKL. Trimming removed 3 bases at V and 0 bases at J, with 4 bases between. Here the CDR3 reads CASSHSSTDTQYF. The CDR3 region has the DNA TGCGCCAGCAGCCACTCTAGCACAGATACGCAGTATTTT.